The 22 T cell receptor beta chains presented below share a single source sample, sequenced in a study of CD8+CD57+ T cells in acquired aplastic anemia. All patients picked for sequencing had shown, by flow cytometry, an expansion of CD8+CD57+ cells. Researchers used genomic DNA as the template to profile TCR beta VDJ and CDR3. TCRdb passed the reads through MiXCR, listing each CDR3 protein once. Counted here are about 180,000 distinct CDR3 sequences, more than 60% occurring once; the ten biggest clones make up 42%. Material: sorted CD4+, CD8+, or CD8+CD57+ T cells (not recorded which) from PBMCs. Every receptor here comes from a human donor with aplastic anemia.

This chain connects TRBV10-2 to TRBJ2-7; 13 bases line up with TRBD2. There are 14 residues in the CDR3. CDR1 is WSHSY, CDR2 SAAADI, per germline. V shed 7 bases, J shed 6 bases, and the junction held 6 bases outside the gene matches. The DNA of the CDR3 is TGCGCCAGCACAGGGACTAGCGGGGCTTTCGAGCAGTACTTC. Protein: CASTGTSGAFEQYF.

This clonotype was counted ten times or more. The gene calls are TRBV12-3 or TRBV12-4 and TRBJ1-2; maybe TRBD1 (5 bases). The CDR3 is 11 amino acids. The germline V and J ends were trimmed by 8 bases and 6 bases, with 10 bases remaining between them. In DNA, the CDR3 is TGTGCCAGCGGGCCAGGGAATGGCTACACCTTC. Its translation: CASGPGNGYTF.

In this sample, this clonotype turned up many times. V and J are TRBV7-8 and TRBJ2-2; D possibly corresponds to TRBD1 (6 bases). V lost 4 bases and J lost 1, with 13 bases in between. CDR3 length: 16 residues. The germline V gene encodes CDR1 SGHVS and CDR2 FQNEAQ. The CDR3 reads CASSSRGWRNTGELFF. The CDR3 nucleotides read TGTGCCAGCAGCTCCAGGGGATGGCGGAACACCGGGGAGCTGTTTTTT.

For this clonotype: Germline is not matched at one junction end, which may reflect a read error. V is TRBV29-1 and J is TRBJ2-5; a possible D gene is TRBD2 (5 bases). Germline loops: CDR1 SQVTM, CDR2 ANQGSEA. The CDR3 loop spans 13 amino acids. The CDR3 loop is CASSSGYKRNQYF. The CDR3 DNA is TGTGCCAGCAGCTCGGGATACAAGAGAAACCAGTACTTC.

V is TRBV29-1 and J is TRBJ2-7, with D perhaps TRBD1 (6 bases). Trimming took off 6 bases at V and 2 bases at J, with 17 bases between the two ends. Germline values: CDR1 SQVTM, CDR2 ANQGSEA. This CDR3 has 14 amino acids. The CDR3 bases are TGCAGCGTAGTGGACAGTCGAGGTCCCTACGAGCAGTACTTC. Residues: CSVVDSRGPYEQYF.

This clonotype was detected many times. This sequence joins TRBV5-6 and TRBJ2-7; D gene unclear. Germline V gene data show CDR1 as SGHDT and CDR2 as YYEEEE. V lost 1 base and J lost 6, with 11 bases in between. The CDR3 is 13 residues long. CDR3 DNA: TGTGCCAGCAGCTTGCGGGTTAGCAGCGAGCAGTACTTC. It codes for CASSLRVSSEQYF.

Worth noting for this clonotype: Likely a read error: the CDR3 ends without its conserved phenylalanine or tryptophan. Because the CDR3's place on the DNA is in doubt, the DNA is left out and the CDR3 is given as listed by TCRdb. CDR3 in amino acids: CASSQTTGLPY. The rearrangement links TRBV5-1 to TRBJ1-1; the D call of TRBD1 is as the table states it, not checked on the DNA. Germline loops: CDR1 SGHRS, CDR2 YFSETQ. 11 amino acids form the CDR3, both terminal residues included.

This chain uses TRBV7-4 with TRBJ2-3, with TRBD2 identical over 12 bases. Germline CDR1 SGHVT, CDR2 SQSDAQ. The CDR3 runs 16 residues. V trimming: 2 bases; J trimming: 5 bases; junction bases outside the gene matches: 5. As DNA, the CDR3 is TGTGCCAGCAGCTTACCGACTAGCGGGAGCGAAGATACGCAGTATTTT. This sequence encodes CASSLPTSGSEDTQYF.

The chain links TRBV10-3 to TRBJ1-1; the D gene is possibly TRBD1 (5 bases). V lost 3 bases and J lost 8, with 10 bases in between. Germline CDR1 reads ENHRY; CDR2 reads SYGVKD. CDR3 length: 12 residues. The CDR3 nucleotides are TGTGCCATCAGTGACGGGAGGACAGAAGCTTTCTTT. Protein sequence: CAISDGRTEAFF.

The chain uses TRBV5-1 and TRBJ1-6; D possibly corresponds to TRBD1 (6 bases). Trimming removed 0 bases at V and 8 bases at J, with 9 bases between. Germline-derived CDR1 and CDR2 are SGHRS and YFSETQ. The CDR3 runs to 14 residues. The CDR3 DNA follows: TGCGCCAGCAGCTTGGAACAGGGAGATTCACCCCTCCACTTT. Its protein is CASSLEQGDSPLHF.

This clonotype has a count of ten or more. This chain links TRBV20-1 with TRBJ2-2, with D perhaps TRBD2 (5 bases). This CDR3 is built from 13 residues. Germline V lookup: CDR1 DFQATT, CDR2 SNEGSKA (reference sequence). Deletions cut 1 base from V and 5 bases from J, with 8 bases between. The chain's CDR3 is CSARVGGTGELFF. CDR3 DNA: TGCAGTGCTAGAGTAGGAGGAACCGGGGAGCTGTTTTTT.

The chain carries TRBV19 and TRBJ2-5, with a weak D call TRBD1 (6 bases). Germline V gene data show CDR1 as LNHDA and CDR2 as SQIVND (reference sequence). Trimming removed 1 base at V and 3 bases at J, with 9 bases between. This CDR3 has 14 amino acids. The CDR3 nucleotides are TGTGCCAGTAGTATAGGGACAGAGGAAGAGACCCAGTACTTC. It specifies CASSIGTEEETQYF. The whole variable domain, filled in from reference TRBV19 and TRBJ2-5, reads DGGITQSPKYLFRKEGQNVTLSCEQNLNHDAMYWYRQDPGQGLRLIYYSQIVNDFQKGDIAEGYSVSREKKESFPLTVTSAQKNPTAFYLCASSIGTEEETQYFGPGTRLLVL.

This clonotype was seen only a few times. This chain connects TRBV2 to TRBJ2-2, with 14 bases identical to TRBD2. After removal of 6 bases from V and 1 base from J, the junction contained 4 bases not matched to a gene. The CDR3 totals 17 residues. The V gene's germline CDR1 is SNHLY and CDR2 FYNNEI. The CDR3 spells CASRMGLAGVNTGELFF. The CDR3 DNA reads as TGTGCCAGCAGGATGGGACTAGCGGGAGTGAACACCGGGGAGCTGTTTTTT.

This chain joins TRBV9 and TRBJ2-3; no clear D. With 4 bases removed from V and 5 bases from J, the gap between germline ends came to 11 bases. The CDR3 consists of 13 residues. Germline V lookup: CDR1 SGDLS, CDR2 YYNGEE. The CDR3, as DNA: TGTGCCAGCAGCCCTTACCAGTTAGATACGCAGTATTTT. Its protein product is CASSPYQLDTQYF.

Many counts were recorded for this clonotype. This chain connects TRBV10-3 to TRBJ1-5, with TRBD1 matching 8 bases. This CDR3 is built from 15 residues. The trim removed 5 bases at V and 0 bases at J, leaving 3 bases unmatched. Germline CDR1 reads ENHRY; CDR2 reads SYGVKD. The chain's CDR3 is CAISPQGDSNQPQHF. CDR3 sequence (DNA): TGTGCCATCAGTCCACAGGGGGATAGCAATCAGCCCCAGCATTTT.

The chain is built from TRBV7-4 and TRBJ2-5; D might be TRBD2 (5 bases). CDR3 length equals 15 residues. Trimming left V 8 bases short and J 2 bases short, with 18 bases between. Germline V gene lookup returns CDR1 SGHVT and CDR2 SQSDAQ. The CDR3 DNA reads as TGTGCCAGCGGGCCGACGGGATCTTCTCAAGAGACCCAGTACTTC. Its translation: CASGPTGSSQETQYF.

This clonotype has ten or more counts. The chain uses TRBV7-6 and TRBJ2-1, with D perhaps TRBD1 (5 bases). The CDR3 length is 17 residues. CDR1 is SGHVS, CDR2 FNYEAQ, per germline. The ends were cut back, 1 base at V and 2 bases at J, with 15 bases in the middle. The CDR3 loop is CASSLVWGASPYNEQFF. The CDR3 DNA follows: TGTGCCAGCAGCTTAGTTTGGGGCGCGTCCCCCTACAATGAGCAGTTCTTC. Based on the CDR3 plus reference TRBV7-6 and TRBJ2-1, the full variable domain is GAGVSQSPRYKVTKRGQDVALRCDPISGHVSLYWYRQALGQGPEFLTYFNYEAQQDKSGLPNDRFSAERPEGSISTLTIQRTEQRDSAMYRCASSLVWGASPYNEQFFGPGTRLTVL.

The rearrangement links TRBV7-2 to TRBJ2-1, with D perhaps TRBD1 (7 bases). Germline V gene sequence: CDR1 SGHTA, CDR2 FQGNSA. This CDR3 has 16 residues. The germline V and J ends were trimmed by 7 bases and 5 bases, with 21 bases remaining between them. The CDR3: CASTSWAGQRDNEQFF. CDR3 DNA: TGTGCCAGCACCTCTTGGGCGGGACAGCGTGACAATGAGCAGTTCTTC.

The chain is built from TRBV6-4 and TRBJ1-2, with TRBD1 matching 8 bases. This CDR3 comprises 13 residues. Germline assignment: CDR1 MRHNA and CDR2 SNTAGT. Trimming at V came to 0 bases and at J to 7 bases, leaving 1 base not matched to a gene. CDR3 protein: CASSDSDRGGYTF. DNA for the CDR3: TGTGCCAGCAGTGACTCAGACAGGGGTGGCTACACCTTC.

This chain uses TRBV20-1 with TRBJ2-5; D possibly corresponds to TRBD1 (6 bases). V dropped 6 bases and J dropped 1 base, with 18 bases sitting between them. This CDR3 spans 15 amino acids. The germline CDR1 and CDR2 sequences are DFQATT and SNEGSKA (reference sequence). The CDR3: CSAIGTLSFQETQYF. CDR3 nucleotide sequence: TGCAGTGCGATCGGGACACTAAGTTTCCAAGAGACCCAGTACTTC.

V is TRBV7-9 and J is TRBJ1-3, with 7 positions matching TRBD1. CDR3 length: 17 amino acids. The germline CDR1 and CDR2 sequences are SEHNR and FQNEAQ (reference sequence). V shed 5 bases and J 7 bases; nucleotides not matched to a gene: 17. For the CDR3, the DNA is TGTGCCAGCAGCCCGACTACCCGCCGGGACAGACTGAACACCATATATTTT. This translates into CASSPTTRRDRLNTIYF.

The chain has TRBV5-6 and TRBJ2-3; a weak D match, TRBD1 (6 bases). Germline CDR1 is SGHDT and CDR2 is YYEEEE. The V end was cut by 4 bases, the J end by 3 bases, with 15 bases between. This CDR3 region has 15 residues. The DNA of the CDR3 is TGTGCCAGCAGCCAATTACAGGGTTGGACAGATACGCAGTATTTT. It yields the protein CASSQLQGWTDTQYF.